A single sample gave rise to the 9 T cell receptor beta chains below, sequenced in a study of T cell repertoires in cytomegalovirus infection. No antigen has been identified for these receptors. TCRdb ran MiXCR on the reads and lists one entry per CDR3 protein. The sample lists 86,000 or so distinct CDR3 sequences; more than 20% were seen once. The material sequenced was CD8+ T cells from cultured PBMCs, taken from culture after CMV antigen stimulation. These receptors were taken from a human donor in good health (CMV status not recorded). Some clones in this sample may be carry-over from other donors' samples.

This clonotype has at least ten counts. The chain has TRBV7-2 and TRBJ2-3; TRBD1 is a possible D gene (5 bases). Germline-derived CDR1 and CDR2 are SGHTA and FQGNSA. This CDR3 has 16 amino acids. V was clipped by 1 base and J by 3 bases, with 14 bases between them. CDR3 protein: CASSLETALGTDTQYF. DNA of the CDR3: TGTGCCAGCAGCTTAGAGACAGCATTAGGTACAGATACGCAGTATTTT.

This clonotype was detected ten times or more. The chain couples TRBV19 to TRBJ2-3, with D perhaps matching TRBD1 (5 bases). Germline CDR1 LNHDA, CDR2 SQIVND (reference sequence). CDR3 length equals 15 residues. V was pared by 3 bases and J by 1 base, with 11 bases between. The CDR3 is CASSISQGGTDTQYF. The CDR3 nucleotides are TGTGCCAGTAGTATTTCGCAGGGTGGCACAGATACGCAGTATTTT.

This clonotype was seen only a few times. J is TRBJ2-1 and V is TRBV11-3; D ambiguous. The CDR3 extends over 13 amino acids. V was trimmed by 4 bases and J by 9 bases, leaving 13 bases between them. Germline V gene data show CDR1 as SGHNT and CDR2 as YENEEA. The CDR3 DNA follows: TGTGCCAGCAGCTCCCGGCTAATGAGTGAGCAGTTCTTC. Its protein is CASSSRLMSEQFF.

This clonotype turned up a few times. This chain connects TRBV24-1 to TRBJ2-1; D ambiguous. V lost 0 bases, J lost 2 bases, and 7 bases lay in between. The CDR3 contains 15 residues. Germline assignment: CDR1 KGHDR and CDR2 SFDVKD. As DNA, the CDR3 is TGTGCCACCAGTGATTTGGAGGACGCCTACAATGAGCAGTTCTTC. As protein: CATSDLEDAYNEQFF.

The rearrangement uses TRBV10-3 and TRBJ2-7, with D possibly TRBD1 on 5 matching bases. V dropped 0 bases and J dropped 2 bases, with 5 bases sitting between them. CDR3 length: 13 amino acids. Germline CDR1 ENHRY, CDR2 SYGVKD. The CDR3 spells CAISESGPYEQYF. As DNA, the CDR3 is TGTGCCATCAGTGAGTCGGGGCCCTACGAGCAGTACTTC.

With respect to this clonotype: A single base separates this from a much larger clone, so it may be a read error. The chain couples TRBV4-1 to TRBJ2-3; 7 positions match TRBD1. CDR3 length: 15 amino acids. In germline, CDR1 is MGHRA, CDR2 YSYEKL. In nucleotides, the CDR3 is TGCACCAGCAGCCAAGATCGAGGGGGCCCAGATACGCAGTATTTT. This codes for CTSSQDRGGPDTQYF.

This clonotype showed up just a few times. J is TRBJ2-6 and V is TRBV6-2 or TRBV6-3; D is unclear. V dropped 7 bases and J dropped 4 bases, with 8 bases sitting between them. Germline V gives CDR1 MNHEY, CDR2 SVGEGT. The CDR3 contains 13 residues. In DNA, the CDR3 is TGTGCCAGCACCTGGGGAGGGGCCAACGTCCTGACTTTC. It encodes CASTWGGANVLTF.

About this clonotype itself: A much more abundant neighbour one base away suggests this may be a read error. V and J are TRBV12-3 or TRBV12-4 and TRBJ2-6; either TRBD1 or TRBD2 may fit D (5 bases each). The CDR3 loop spans 14 amino acids. The CDR3 sequence is CASSESGGSNVLSF. The CDR3, as DNA: TGTGCCAGCAGTGAAAGTGGGGGTTCCAACGTCCTGTCTTTC.

This clonotype occurred many times. The CDR3: CASSYGGYAEAFF. CDR3 sequence (DNA): TGTGCCAGCAGTTACGGGGGGTACGCTGAAGCTTTCTTT. V is TRBV6-6 and J is TRBJ1-1, with D perhaps TRBD1 (5 bases). Germline V gene sequence: CDR1 MNHNY, CDR2 SVGAGI (reference sequence). This CDR3 contains 13 residues. V lost 2 bases to trimming and J lost 6 bases, with 10 bases between them.